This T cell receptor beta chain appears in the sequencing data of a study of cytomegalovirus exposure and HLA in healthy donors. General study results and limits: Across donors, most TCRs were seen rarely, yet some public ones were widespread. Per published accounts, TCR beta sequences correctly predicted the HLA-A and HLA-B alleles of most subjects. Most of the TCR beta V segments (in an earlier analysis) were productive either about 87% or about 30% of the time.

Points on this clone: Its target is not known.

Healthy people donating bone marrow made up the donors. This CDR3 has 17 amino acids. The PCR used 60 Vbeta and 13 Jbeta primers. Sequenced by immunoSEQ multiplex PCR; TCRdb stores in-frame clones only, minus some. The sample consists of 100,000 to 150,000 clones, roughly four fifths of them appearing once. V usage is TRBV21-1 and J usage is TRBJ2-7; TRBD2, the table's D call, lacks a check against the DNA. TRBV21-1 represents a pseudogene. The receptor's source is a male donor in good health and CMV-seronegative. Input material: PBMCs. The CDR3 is CASSKGREGQLSYEQYF. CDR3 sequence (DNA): TGTGCCAGCAGCAAAGGACGGGAGGGCCAGCTCTCCTACGAGCAGTACTTC.